In its sample, the clone carrying this T cell receptor beta chain was seen once. The target antigen is unknown. CDR1 is SEHNR and CDR2 is FQNEAQ in the germline V gene (reference sequence). V shed 7 bases and J shed 3 bases, with 17 bases lying between them. This CDR3 is 15 amino acids long. This sample is drawn from a study of cytomegalovirus exposure and HLA in healthy donors. Study observations and caveats: It was reported that TCR beta sequences correctly inferred the HLA-A and HLA-B alleles for most subjects. Researchers reported from a later analysis that most CMV-associated TCR beta chains appeared HLA-restricted.

Use of 60 Vbeta and 13 Jbeta primers characterized the PCR. Libraries were prepared by immunoSEQ multiplex PCR; TCRdb keeps only in-frame clonotypes and omits some of them. This table has about 80,000 clones, 65% to 85% appearing once. This clonotype was sampled from a man in his fifties or sixties in good health and CMV-seronegative. Input material: PBMCs. This chain links TRBV7-9 with TRBJ2-3; D perhaps matches TRBD2 (6 bases). This CDR3 reads CASTSWEERTDTQYF. The CDR3 DNA sequence: TGTGCCAGCACCTCTTGGGAGGAAAGGACAGATACGCAGTATTTT.